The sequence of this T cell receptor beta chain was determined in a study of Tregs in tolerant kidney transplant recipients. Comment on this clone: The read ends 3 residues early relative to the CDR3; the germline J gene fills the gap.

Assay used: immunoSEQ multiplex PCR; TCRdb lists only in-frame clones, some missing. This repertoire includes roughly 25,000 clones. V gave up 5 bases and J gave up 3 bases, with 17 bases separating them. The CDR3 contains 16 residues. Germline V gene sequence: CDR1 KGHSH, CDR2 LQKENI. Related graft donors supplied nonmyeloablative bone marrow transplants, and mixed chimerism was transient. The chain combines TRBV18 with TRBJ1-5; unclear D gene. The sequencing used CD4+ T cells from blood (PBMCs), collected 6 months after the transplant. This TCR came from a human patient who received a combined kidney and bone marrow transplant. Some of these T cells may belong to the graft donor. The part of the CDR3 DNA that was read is TGTGCCAGCTCAGCCCTTCCGGGTCAGCCCAATCAGCCC. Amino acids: CASSALPGQPNQP. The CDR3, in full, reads CASSALPGQPNQPQHF.